This TCR beta chain was identified during a study of T cell repertoires in cytomegalovirus infection (dated by TCRdb to about 2019). Regarding the complete study: Alongside well-studied HLA-B-restricted epitopes, the peptide stimulations were aimed at recently identified HLA-C-restricted CMV epitopes, whose presentation resists viral immunomodulation. The HLA type of each donor mattered for the analysis, because public TCR beta signatures pointed to carriage of CMV infection along with the matching HLA type. The research as a whole found: Cumulative frequency of public TCR beta family members discriminated carriers of CMV infection plus the relevant HLA type in this cohort and an independent 352-donor cohort. The ex vivo response was dominated by HLA-C-restricted CMV-specific TCR beta clonotypes, which also provided the single most frequent clonotype in two of eight donors.

The CDR3 spans 14 residues, from the cysteine through the phenylalanine. Only the CDR3 DNA is retained, 42 bases long and in frame from the first base. According to the germline V gene (reference sequence), CDR1 reads MNHEY and CDR2 reads SMNVEV. V was cut back by 3 bases and J by 7 bases, leaving a gap of 13 bases between them. Sequenced on an Illumina HiSeq 1500. TCRdb cleaned the public reads at Q25 with fastp, built clones with MiXCR and kept in-frame beta chains. Rows are unified per CDR3 protein, each entry keeping the most common DNA and genes. Here the sample has 450,000 to 600,000 distinct CDR3 sequences; about two fifths occur a single time. Around 45% of the sample belongs to the ten largest clones. Read against the paper, the sample's treatment or condition label means: in vitro stimulation with specific CMV peptide epitopes to enrich CMV-specific T cells. This clonotype was detected only a few times. The antigen it recognizes is unknown. No qualities accompany the bases; no much larger clone lies one base away.

The chain joins TRBV27 to TRBJ1-5; possibly the D gene is TRBD1, per 6 matching bases. The source was cultured PBMCs, collected from culture after CMV antigen stimulation. This clonotype was obtained from a human donor in good health (CMV status not recorded). Some clones in this sample may be carry-over from other donors' samples. The CDR3 region: CASSFLGAHQPQHF. The nucleotides are TGTGCCAGCAGTTTTTTGGGGGCGCACCAGCCCCAGCATTTT.